The 27 T cell receptor beta chains in this list originate from one sample, sequenced in a study of cytomegalovirus exposure and HLA in healthy donors. Repertoires were generated with immunoSEQ multiplex PCR, while TCRdb's copy carries only in-frame clones and drops some. The sample records roughly 190,000 clones, approximately 86% being singletons. Material: PBMCs. Source of these receptors: a young man in good health and CMV-seropositive.

The rearrangement links TRBV30 to TRBJ2-1; 8 bases are a match to TRBD1. The J segment lost 6 bases and the V segment lost 2 bases, leaving 9 bases of the junction unmatched. The CDR3 has 15 residues. In germline, CDR1 is GTSNPN, CDR2 SVGIG (reference sequence). The CDR3 loop is CAWSNGQGSSNEQFF. CDR3 in DNA: TGTGCCTGGAGTAACGGACAGGGATCGAGCAATGAGCAGTTCTTC.

V is TRBV7-9 and J is TRBJ1-2; a weak D match, TRBD1 (5 bases). The CDR3 consists of 15 residues. Germline CDR1 and CDR2: SEHNR and FQNEAQ (reference sequence). V was clipped by 3 bases and J by 3 bases, with 14 bases between them. The CDR3 reads CASSLGPSGHYGYTF. The CDR3 coding sequence is TGTGCCAGCAGCTTGGGGCCCTCCGGCCACTATGGCTACACCTTC.

The chain couples TRBV7-3 to TRBJ2-1; 9 positions match TRBD2. CDR1 SGHTA and CDR2 FQGTGA come from the germline V gene. CDR3 length: 16 residues. J gave up 8 bases and V 5 bases, and 13 bases lay outside the gene matches. DNA of the CDR3: TGTGCCAGCAGCCAAGGGGCGGGAGGGCCGGCGGATGAGCAGTTCTTC. Translating gives CASSQGAGGPADEQFF.

The chain is built from TRBV4-1 and TRBJ2-3; no definite D call. CDR3 length equals 13 residues. V was trimmed by 4 bases and J by 3 bases, leaving 8 bases between them. Germline-derived CDR1 and CDR2 are MGHRA and YSYEKL. For the CDR3, the DNA is TGCGCCAGCAGCCGAAAAGGGACAGATACGCAGTATTTT. It encodes CASSRKGTDTQYF.

The chain recombines TRBV4-1 with TRBJ1-2, with D uncertain. Germline V gene lookup returns CDR1 MGHRA and CDR2 YSYEKL. This CDR3 comprises 15 residues. Trimming pared 0 bases from V and 8 bases from J, leaving 16 bases between. In DNA, the CDR3 is TGCGCCAGCAGCCAAGAGTGGCAGCCTTTCTGGGGCTACACCTTC. Translating it yields CASSQEWQPFWGYTF.

The chain carries TRBV30 and TRBJ2-2; TRBD2 matches 16 bases. The V gene's germline CDR1 is GTSNPN and CDR2 SVGIG (reference sequence). This CDR3 region has 16 residues. V trimming: 7 bases; J trimming: 4 bases; junction bases outside the gene matches: 6. DNA of the CDR3: TGTGCCTTAGGGACTAGCGGGGGGGCCCTCACCGGGGAGCTGTTTTTT. Residues: CALGTSGGALTGELFF.

The rearrangement joins TRBV4-1 to TRBJ1-1; D remains unclear. The germline CDR1 and CDR2 sequences are MGHRA and YSYEKL. V was pared by 1 base and J by 5 bases, with 14 bases between. This CDR3 is 15 amino acids long. The CDR3 DNA follows: TGCGCCAGCAGCCAAGCACCTCAGGTACCGACTGAAGCTTTCTTT. Protein product: CASSQAPQVPTEAFF.

This rearrangement joins TRBV30 to TRBJ1-5; 7 bases are a match to TRBD1. CDR3 size: 16 residues. J lost 5 bases, V lost 1 base, and 11 bases had no gene match. Germline V gives CDR1 GTSNPN, CDR2 SVGIG (reference sequence). The CDR3 protein is CAWSGEGARVDQPQHF. CDR3 sequence (DNA): TGTGCCTGGAGTGGCGAGGGGGCGAGGGTAGATCAGCCCCAGCATTTT.

The V and J genes are TRBV5-1 and TRBJ2-7; the match to TRBD1 covers 8 bases. V was pared by 3 bases and J by 7 bases, with 15 bases of the junction left unmatched. The germline CDR1 and CDR2 sequences are SGHRS and YFSETQ. The CDR3 is made up of 16 amino acids. The CDR3 loop reads CASSSLTGTGSREQYF. DNA of the CDR3: TGCGCCAGCAGCTCCCTAACCGGGACAGGTTCGAGGGAGCAGTACTTC.

This chain connects TRBV10-3 to TRBJ1-2; D possibly corresponds to TRBD1 (6 bases). The germline V gene has CDR1 ENHRY and CDR2 SYGVKD. Trimming shortened V by 10 bases and J by 6 bases, and 15 bases separated the two germline ends. This CDR3 contains 12 residues. Here the CDR3 DNA reads TGTGCCACCACCGCCGGGGGCGATGGCTACACCTTC. Translation: CATTAGGDGYTF.

The chain links TRBV7-9 to TRBJ1-2, with 9 nucleotides matching TRBD1. The CDR3 covers 13 residues. V was pared by 6 bases and J by 8 bases, with 7 bases of the junction left unmatched. Per the germline V gene, CDR1 is SEHNR and CDR2 is FQNEAQ (reference sequence). CDR3 region: CASRFGTGLGYTF. Here the CDR3 DNA reads TGTGCCAGCAGATTCGGGACAGGGCTGGGCTACACCTTC.

This clone has only a few counts. The chain is built from TRBV7-6 and TRBJ1-2; D remains unclear. V lost 1 base to trimming and J lost 0 bases, with 9 bases between them. CDR3 size: 15 residues. The germline V gene encodes CDR1 SGHVS and CDR2 FNYEAQ. Here the CDR3 reads CASSLGGRPNYGYTF. The CDR3, as DNA: TGTGCCAGCAGCTTAGGTGGCAGACCTAACTATGGCTACACCTTC.

This chain links TRBV5-6 with TRBJ1-5; no definite D call. CDR3 size: 15 residues. Germline assignment: CDR1 SGHDT and CDR2 YYEEEE. Trimming took 0 bases from V and 3 from J, leaving 10 bases between them. This CDR3 reads CASSLGPGYNQPQHF. The CDR3 nucleotides are TGTGCCAGCAGCTTGGGGCCGGGGTACAATCAGCCCCAGCATTTT. Using reference TRBV5-6 and TRBJ1-5 for the parts outside the CDR3, the full variable domain is DAGVTQSPTHLIKTRGQQVTLRCSPKSGHDTVSWYQQALGQGPQFIFQYYEEEERQRGNFPDRFSGHQFPNYSSELNVNALLLGDSALYLCASSLGPGYNQPQHFGDGTRLSIL.

This clone was seen only once. V and J are TRBV6-1 and TRBJ1-5; D is ambiguous. This CDR3 comprises 16 residues. The germline V gene encodes CDR1 MNHNS and CDR2 SASEGT. With 3 bases removed from V and 2 bases from J, the gap between germline ends came to 14 bases. CDR3 residues: CASSDMQAKRNQPQHF. Written as DNA, the CDR3 is TGTGCCAGCAGTGATATGCAGGCGAAACGCAATCAGCCCCAGCATTTT.

This clone was counted a few times. The chain carries TRBV5-1 and TRBJ2-2; 8 positions match TRBD1. Germline CDR1 and CDR2: SGHRS and YFSETQ. Trimming took 7 bases from V and 0 from J; bases not matched to a gene: 5. The CDR3 has 15 residues. CDR3 protein: CASSGTGANTGELFF. CDR3 coding DNA: TGCGCCAGCTCCGGGACAGGCGCGAACACCGGGGAGCTGTTTTTT.

In this sample, this clone turned up once. This chain connects TRBV7-6 to TRBJ1-1; D gene uncertain. From germline, CDR1 is SGHVS and CDR2 FNYEAQ. The V gene lost 5 bases and the J gene lost 4 bases, with 11 bases spanning the gap. The CDR3 extends over 13 amino acids. The CDR3 DNA sequence: TGTGCCAGCAGCGCGGAAGCCAGCACTGAAGCTTTCTTT. This translates into CASSAEASTEAFF.

This clone was seen once. This chain connects TRBV5-1 to TRBJ2-3; the D gene is possibly TRBD2 (6 bases). The CDR3 loop spans 15 amino acids. V was pared by 6 bases and J by 8 bases, with 22 bases between. Germline loops: CDR1 SGHRS, CDR2 YFSETQ. The CDR3 region is CASTPNLSGNPTQYF. The CDR3 DNA reads TGCGCCAGCACCCCAAACCTTAGCGGCAACCCTACGCAGTATTTT.

The rearrangement joins TRBV7-9 to TRBJ2-2; 9 bases are shared with TRBD1. Germline lookup yields CDR1 SEHNR and CDR2 FQNEAQ (reference sequence). This CDR3 comprises 15 residues. V was clipped by 5 bases and J by 2 bases; unmatched bases: 3. The CDR3 reads CASSPQGANTGELFF. CDR3 DNA: TGTGCCAGCAGCCCACAGGGGGCCAACACCGGGGAGCTGTTTTTT.

The genes are TRBV7-9 and TRBJ1-5, with a tentative D call TRBD1 (5 bases). The CDR3 covers 13 residues. Germline loops: CDR1 SEHNR, CDR2 FQNEAQ (reference sequence). Trimming took off 3 bases at V and 5 bases at J, with 8 bases between the two ends. Here the CDR3 DNA reads TGTGCCAGCAGCTTCGGGGGGGATCAGCCCCAGCATTTT. The encoded protein is CASSFGGDQPQHF.

The V gene is TRBV5-4, the J gene TRBJ2-3, with 8 bases matching TRBD1. The junction had 7 bases not matched to a gene; V was cut back by 5 bases and J by 2 bases. This CDR3 is built from 15 residues. In germline, CDR1 is SGHNT, CDR2 YYREEE (reference sequence). CDR3 in DNA: TGTGCCAGCAGACCTACAGGGGGGACCACAGATACGCAGTATTTT. Its translation is CASRPTGGTTDTQYF. Complete variable domain (other parts from reference TRBV5-4 and TRBJ2-3): ETGVTQSPTHLIKTRGQQVTLRCSSQSGHNTVSWYQQALGQGPQFIFQYYREEENGRGNFPPRFSGLQFPNYSSELNVNALELDDSALYLCASRPTGGTTDTQYFGPGTRLTVL.

The rearrangement joins TRBV28 to TRBJ1-1; D gene unclear. Germline V gives CDR1 MDHEN, CDR2 SYDVKM. The V and J ends lost 10 bases and 1 base respectively, with 22 bases between them. The CDR3 runs 16 residues. The CDR3 spells CATADPRGSANTEAFF. The CDR3 DNA reads TGTGCCACCGCAGATCCCCGGGGTTCTGCGAACACTGAAGCTTTCTTT.

This chain uses TRBV4-1 with TRBJ1-2; 7 bases map to TRBD1. V trimming: 0 bases; J trimming: 4 bases; junction bases outside the gene matches: 11. This CDR3 has 17 residues. Germline V gene sequence: CDR1 MGHRA, CDR2 YSYEKL. In DNA, the CDR3 is TGCGCCAGCAGCCAAGAGGGCTTACGACAGGGATCCTATGGCTACACCTTC. Translated: CASSQEGLRQGSYGYTF.

The genes are TRBV28 and TRBJ2-4, with D uncertain. Looked up from germline, CDR1 is MDHEN and CDR2 is SYDVKM. V shed 4 bases and J shed 0 bases, with 7 bases lying between them. This CDR3 region has 14 residues. The CDR3: CASSSSLAKNIQYF. CDR3 DNA sequence: TGTGCCAGCAGTTCTTCCCTAGCCAAAAACATTCAGTACTTC.

The V call is TRBV5-6, the J call TRBJ2-1; TRBD2 agrees at 7 bases. J lost 0 bases, V lost 3 bases, and 12 bases had no gene match. Per germline, CDR1 SGHDT and CDR2 YYEEEE. The CDR3 runs to 18 residues. CDR3 sequence reads: CASSSETRASGSYNEQFF. The CDR3 bases are TGTGCCAGCAGCTCGGAGACGAGGGCTAGCGGCTCCTACAATGAGCAGTTCTTC.

The V gene is TRBV4-3, the J gene TRBJ1-4; D is ambiguous. V dropped 2 bases and J dropped 6 bases, with 13 bases sitting between them. This CDR3 has 15 residues. Germline loops: CDR1 LGHNA, CDR2 YSLEER. CDR3 protein: CASSQKPGADEKLFF. CDR3 nucleotide sequence: TGCGCCAGCAGCCAAAAGCCGGGAGCGGATGAAAAACTGTTTTTT.

Notes on this clone: An end of the junction does not agree with germline; a read error may underlie this. This chain connects TRBV6-5 to TRBJ2-7; D gene ambiguous. The germline CDR1 and CDR2 sequences are MNHEY and SVGAGI. CDR3 length: 13 amino acids. CDR3 residues: CAISEPTPYEQYF. The CDR3 DNA reads TGTGCCATCAGTGAGCCCACCCCCTACGAGCAGTACTTC.

CDR3 nucleotides: TGTGCCACCAGCCGAGGACAGGGGCAATACACCATATATTTT. It specifies CATSRGQGQYTIYF. The chain carries TRBV15 and TRBJ1-3, with 9 bases matching TRBD1. This CDR3 has 14 residues. From germline, CDR1 is LNHNV and CDR2 YYDKDF (reference sequence). Unmatched junction bases numbered 7, after V lost 5 bases and J lost 8 bases.